These 31 T cell receptor beta chains originate from one sample sequenced in a study of identifying expanded T cells in peripheral blood (dated 2019 in TCRdb). Library generation was performed with the immunoSEQ multiplex PCR assay. TCRdb limited this immuneACCESS table to in-frame rearrangements with V and J called. A share of clones is missing; checked studies link under half to unresolved V genes, and the rest is unexplained. The sample profile shows 85,000 to 120,000 clones; 88% of them were found once. In total, the top ten clones hold 13% to 15% of the sample. Material for sequencing was blood. The receptors were gathered from a person between 18 and 75 years old in good health.

The chain couples TRBV5-1 to TRBJ2-1; D is uncertain. Trimming removed 0 bases at V and 6 bases at J, with 7 bases between. The CDR3 sequence is 13 residues long. Germline assignment: CDR1 SGHRS and CDR2 YFSETQ. CDR3 region: CASSLGVVNEQFF. As DNA, the CDR3 is TGCGCCAGCAGCTTGGGGGTGGTCAATGAGCAGTTCTTC.

The chain employs TRBV19 and TRBJ1-5; 7 nucleotides agree with TRBD1. The CDR3 contains 13 residues. Germline trimming cut 10 bases from V and 2 bases from J; bases unmatched to any gene: 5. Germline V CDR1 and CDR2: LNHDA, SQIVND (reference sequence). Here the CDR3 reads CATEDRGNQPQHF. The CDR3 DNA follows: TGTGCCACTGAAGACAGGGGCAATCAGCCCCAGCATTTT.

The chain has TRBV6-1 and TRBJ2-7, with 7 bases matching TRBD1. After removal of 6 bases from V and 3 bases from J, the junction contained 2 bases not matched to a gene. Germline-derived CDR1 and CDR2 are MNHNS and SASEGT. The CDR3 has 12 amino acids. The CDR3 sequence is CASSDRDYEQYF. The CDR3 DNA is TGTGCCAGCAGCGACAGGGACTACGAGCAGTACTTC.

V usage is TRBV4-1 and J usage is TRBJ1-6, with D hard to call. CDR1 and CDR2 from the germline V gene are MGHRA and YSYEKL. This CDR3 region has 16 residues. The V gene lost 1 base and the J gene lost 9 bases, with 16 bases spanning the gap. CDR3 sequence: CASSQVPSEIASPLHF. The CDR3 DNA reads as TGCGCCAGCAGCCAAGTCCCATCGGAAATTGCTTCACCCCTCCACTTT.

The chain couples TRBV7-9 to TRBJ1-2; D is perhaps TRBD1 (6 bases). This CDR3 has 16 residues. CDR1 SEHNR and CDR2 FQNEAQ come from the germline V gene (reference sequence). Trimming took 5 bases from V and 7 from J, leaving 23 bases between them. The CDR3 spells CASSTWTAGEAVGYTF. The CDR3 DNA reads as TGTGCCAGCAGCACCTGGACAGCCGGGGAGGCGGTTGGCTACACCTTC.

This sequence joins TRBV29-1 and TRBJ2-2, with a tentative D call TRBD2 (6 bases). The CDR3 runs 13 residues. V gave up 6 bases and J gave up 1 base, with 9 bases separating them. Germline CDR1 reads SQVTM; CDR2 reads ANQGSEA. The CDR3 reads CSVLTRNTGELFF. CDR3 sequence (DNA): TGCAGCGTCCTGACTAGGAACACCGGGGAGCTGTTTTTT.

This chain connects TRBV10-1 to TRBJ2-7; 10 bases map to TRBD1. The CDR3 is made up of 14 amino acids. Germline V lookup: CDR1 WNHNN, CDR2 SYGVQD (reference sequence). With V trimmed by 6 bases and J by 4 bases, 6 bases remained unmatched. CDR3 sequence (DNA): TGCGCCAGCAGCGACGGACAGGGGGTTTACGAGCAGTACTTC. As protein: CASSDGQGVYEQYF.

This clone was detected once. The CDR3 region has the DNA TGTGCCAGCAAAGACCTCGGACTCTACGAGCAGTACTTC. This encodes CASKDLGLYEQYF. The V gene is TRBV27, the J gene TRBJ2-7; TRBD2 is a possible D gene (5 bases). CDR3 length: 13 residues. The V and J ends lost 7 bases and 3 bases respectively, with 13 bases between them. The germline V gene has CDR1 MNHEY and CDR2 SMNVEV (reference sequence).

The chain employs TRBV5-1 and TRBJ1-3, with D possibly being TRBD1 (5 bases). V dropped 0 bases and J dropped 0 bases, with 10 bases sitting between them. CDR1 is SGHRS and CDR2 is YFSETQ in the germline V gene. The CDR3 has 16 residues. As DNA, the CDR3 is TGCGCCAGCAGCTTGGCGCAGGGTACCTCTGGAAACACCATATATTTT. This sequence encodes CASSLAQGTSGNTIYF.

The chain has TRBV27 and TRBJ1-1, with D uncertain. The CDR3 loop spans 17 amino acids. From germline, CDR1 is MNHEY and CDR2 SMNVEV (reference sequence). Between the trimmed V and J ends, which lost 3 bases and 3 bases, there was a span of 20 bases. CDR3 sequence (DNA): TGTGCCAGCAGTTTGATGGGCCCGGTGGGTTGGGACACTGAAGCTTTCTTT. Its translation: CASSLMGPVGWDTEAFF.

The chain couples TRBV5-1 to TRBJ2-5; no clear D. CDR3 length: 13 amino acids. V was shortened by 0 bases and J by 2 bases, with 5 bases between the two germline ends. Germline-derived CDR1 and CDR2 are SGHRS and YFSETQ. The CDR3 bases are TGCGCCAGCAGCTTGGGAAGGCAAGAGACCCAGTACTTC. Its protein product is CASSLGRQETQYF.

The CDR3 sequence: CASQTRGLTYEQYF. Written as DNA, the CDR3 is TGTGCCAGCCAAACCAGGGGGCTAACCTACGAGCAGTACTTC. V usage is TRBV2 and J usage is TRBJ2-7, with 8 positions matching TRBD1. Germline V gene lookup returns CDR1 SNHLY and CDR2 FYNNEI. V was clipped by 8 bases and J by 2 bases; unmatched bases: 8. This CDR3 has 14 residues.

The V and J genes are TRBV27 and TRBJ2-7; a possible D gene is TRBD2 (6 bases). Germline V gene data show CDR1 as MNHEY and CDR2 as SMNVEV (reference sequence). This CDR3 spans 15 amino acids. V was pared by 0 bases and J by 2 bases, with 11 bases between. The CDR3 DNA is TGTGCCAGCAGTTTATCTTACGAGCGGGCCTACGAGCAGTACTTC. Protein sequence: CASSLSYERAYEQYF.

This clone has just a few counts. The chain is built from TRBV7-9 and TRBJ2-3, with D tentatively TRBD2 (6 bases). V lost 0 bases and J lost 6, with 10 bases in between. Germline loops: CDR1 SEHNR, CDR2 FQNEAQ (reference sequence). The CDR3 has 14 amino acids. The CDR3 loop reads CASSLAGGGDTQYF. DNA of the CDR3: TGTGCCAGCAGCTTAGCCGGGGGTGGGGATACGCAGTATTTT.

The chain links TRBV10-1 to TRBJ2-3; D remains ambiguous. The CDR3 spans 14 residues. V lost 6 bases and J 2 bases, leaving 12 bases between the germline ends. The germline V gene encodes CDR1 WNHNN and CDR2 SYGVQD (reference sequence). CDR3 DNA: TGCGCCAGCAGAGGGTCCGTTAACACAGATACGCAGTATTTT. Translation gives CASRGSVNTDTQYF.

The chain uses TRBV19 and TRBJ2-3; 13 bases map to TRBD2. Unmatched junction bases numbered 4, after V lost 6 bases and J lost 4 bases. This CDR3 contains 15 residues. Looked up from germline, CDR1 is LNHDA and CDR2 is SQIVND (reference sequence). CDR3 sequence: CASRRTSGGADTQYF. In DNA form, the CDR3 reads TGTGCCAGTAGACGGACTAGCGGGGGTGCAGATACGCAGTATTTT.

The gene calls are TRBV27 and TRBJ1-5; 10 bases map to TRBD1. Germline V lookup: CDR1 MNHEY, CDR2 SMNVEV (reference sequence). This CDR3 has 19 amino acids. J was trimmed by 0 bases and V by 5 bases; bases with no gene match: 13. CDR3 coding DNA: TGTGCCAGCAGTCGAAACCGGGACAGGGGAACCCATAGCAATCAGCCCCAGCATTTT. Protein: CASSRNRDRGTHSNQPQHF.

V and J are TRBV5-1 and TRBJ2-1, with D possibly matching TRBD2 (6 bases). The CDR3 sequence is 13 residues long. Germline CDR1 SGHRS, CDR2 YFSETQ. V was pared by 0 bases and J by 9 bases, with 10 bases between. The CDR3 nucleotides are TGCGCCAGCAGCTTGGGAATAGCGGCTGAGCAGTTCTTC. Translation: CASSLGIAAEQFF.

The CDR3 is CASSFGDRQETQYF. CDR3 bases: TGTGCCAGCAGCTTTGGGGACAGACAAGAGACCCAGTACTTC. The chain employs TRBV5-4 and TRBJ2-5, with TRBD1 matching over 7 bases. Trimming took 2 bases from V and 2 from J; bases not matched to a gene: 3. This CDR3 region has 14 residues. Germline V gene data show CDR1 as SGHNT and CDR2 as YYREEE (reference sequence).

The chain has TRBV18 and TRBJ1-1, with TRBD1 as a possible D gene (5 bases). Per the germline V gene, CDR1 is KGHSH and CDR2 is LQKENI. The length of the CDR3 is 16 residues. Trimming stripped 0 bases from V and 0 bases from J, with 11 bases between. CDR3: CASSPPLTVMNTEAFF. The CDR3 nucleotides are TGTGCCAGCTCACCACCCTTGACAGTCATGAACACTGAAGCTTTCTTT.

The rearrangement joins TRBV18 to TRBJ1-4; TRBD1 matches 7 bases. The J segment lost 7 bases and the V segment lost 3 bases, leaving 11 bases of the junction unmatched. This CDR3 has 16 residues. Germline CDR1 and CDR2: KGHSH and LQKENI. The CDR3 DNA follows: TGTGCCAGCTCACCGAGGCAGGGGGAGCTAGGTGAAAAACTGTTTTTT. Its protein is CASSPRQGELGEKLFF.

This chain joins TRBV7-6 and TRBJ2-7; D may correspond to TRBD1 or TRBD2 (5 bases each). The CDR3 spans 13 residues. Trimming took 4 bases from V and 5 from J, leaving 12 bases between them. The V gene's germline CDR1 is SGHVS and CDR2 FNYEAQ. The CDR3 DNA sequence: TGTGCCAGCAGCTCGGGGCAGGGCGACGAGCAGTACTTC. It specifies CASSSGQGDEQYF. Full variable domain (remainder filled in from reference TRBV7-6 and TRBJ2-7): GAGVSQSPRYKVTKRGQDVALRCDPISGHVSLYWYRQALGQGPEFLTYFNYEAQQDKSGLPNDRFSAERPEGSISTLTIQRTEQRDSAMYRCASSSGQGDEQYFGPGTRLTVT.

The chain has TRBV4-1 and TRBJ1-5, with 8 bases that match TRBD1. The trim removed 0 bases at V and 9 bases at J, leaving 4 bases unmatched. CDR3 length: 14 amino acids. Germline V gives CDR1 MGHRA, CDR2 YSYEKL. DNA of the CDR3: TGCGCCAGCAGCCAAGAACAGGGGGAATCGCCCCAGCATTTT. Translating gives CASSQEQGESPQHF.

At least ten counts were recorded for this clone. The V call is TRBV10-3, the J call TRBJ1-2, with D unresolved. CDR3 length: 12 amino acids. The germline gives CDR1 ENHRY, CDR2 SYGVKD. Trimming stripped 3 bases from V and 6 bases from J, with 8 bases between. The CDR3 protein is CAISDHTDGYTF. The CDR3 DNA reads TGTGCCATCAGTGATCACACAGATGGCTACACCTTC.

V gene TRBV11-2 combines with J gene TRBJ2-7; TRBD1 might be the D (5 bases). Trimming cost V 4 bases and J 0 bases, with 19 bases left between them. In germline, CDR1 is SGHAT, CDR2 FQNNGV. CDR3 length equals 17 residues. The CDR3 loop is CASSSRNAGQASYEQYF. The DNA of the CDR3 is TGTGCCAGCAGCTCCCGTAATGCAGGACAAGCCTCCTACGAGCAGTACTTC.

V gene TRBV6-5 combines with J gene TRBJ2-7; D is undetermined. Germline CDR1 MNHEY, CDR2 SVGAGI. CDR3 length equals 13 residues. The V end was cut by 2 bases, the J end by 5 bases, with 10 bases between. The CDR3, as DNA: TGTGCCAGCAGTTACAGGGCTGATAACGAGCAGTACTTC. Translating it yields CASSYRADNEQYF.

J is TRBJ1-5 and V is TRBV28, with D possibly matching TRBD1 (5 bases). Germline assignment: CDR1 MDHEN and CDR2 SYDVKM. The CDR3 covers 15 residues. Trimming left V 5 bases short and J 5 bases short, with 16 bases between. This chain's CDR3 is CASSPGPGADQPQHF. In nucleotides, the CDR3 is TGTGCCAGCAGTCCCGGCCCTGGGGCCGATCAGCCCCAGCATTTT.

This chain connects TRBV13 to TRBJ2-1; D gene ambiguous. This CDR3 comprises 15 residues. In germline, CDR1 is PRHDT, CDR2 FYEKMQ (reference sequence). The germline V and J ends were trimmed by 2 bases and 6 bases, with 14 bases remaining between them. The CDR3 spells CASSLWLLKGNEQFF. CDR3 DNA: TGTGCCAGCAGCTTATGGCTACTTAAGGGCAATGAGCAGTTCTTC.

V gene TRBV4-2 combines with J gene TRBJ2-1, with 7 bases lining up with TRBD2. Looked up from germline, CDR1 is LGHNA and CDR2 is YNFKEQ. V was pared by 3 bases and J by 4 bases, with 6 bases of the junction left unmatched. This CDR3 region has 15 residues. Written as DNA, the CDR3 is TGTGCCAGCAGCCAGAAGCGGGGCAAGTACAATGAGCAGTTCTTC. This codes for CASSQKRGKYNEQFF.

The V gene is TRBV5-1, the J gene TRBJ2-2; maybe TRBD1 (7 bases). The V end was cut by 7 bases, the J end by 4 bases, with 14 bases between. The CDR3 length is 14 residues. CDR1 SGHRS and CDR2 YFSETQ come from the germline V gene. This chain's CDR3 is CASARGVSTGELFF. CDR3 bases: TGCGCCAGCGCCAGGGGGGTTTCCACCGGGGAGCTGTTTTTT.

The chain is built from TRBV19 and TRBJ2-2; 8 bases align to TRBD2. V lost 6 bases, J lost 1 base, and 4 bases stayed unmatched. Germline V CDR1 and CDR2: LNHDA, SQIVND (reference sequence). The CDR3 is made up of 15 amino acids. The CDR3 region has the DNA TGTGCCAGTAGCGGGGGGGCTTTGAACACCGGGGAGCTGTTTTTT. Its protein product is CASSGGALNTGELFF.